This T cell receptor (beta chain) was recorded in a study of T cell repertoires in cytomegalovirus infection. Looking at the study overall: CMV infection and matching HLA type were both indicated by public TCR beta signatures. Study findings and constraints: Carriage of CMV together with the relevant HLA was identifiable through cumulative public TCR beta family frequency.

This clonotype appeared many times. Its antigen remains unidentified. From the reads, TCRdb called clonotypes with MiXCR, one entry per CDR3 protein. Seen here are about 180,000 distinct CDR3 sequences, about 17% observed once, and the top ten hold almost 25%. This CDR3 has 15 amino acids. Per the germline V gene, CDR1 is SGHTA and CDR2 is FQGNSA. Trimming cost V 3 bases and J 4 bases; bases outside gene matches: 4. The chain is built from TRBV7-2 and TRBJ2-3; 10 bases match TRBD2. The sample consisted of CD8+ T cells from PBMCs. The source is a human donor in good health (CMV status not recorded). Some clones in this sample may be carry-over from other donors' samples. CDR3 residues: CASSFLAGVADTQYF. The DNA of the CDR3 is TGTGCCAGCAGCTTCCTAGCGGGGGTGGCAGATACGCAGTATTTT.